What follows are 5 T cell receptor beta chains derived from one specimen sequenced in a study of T cell responses to AZD1222 COVID-19 vaccine. TCRdb's copy holds only in-frame clones and misses some; the assay was immunoSEQ multiplex PCR. This sample has roughly 80,000 clones, with approximately 89% found just once. The material was peripheral blood, obtained 28 days after the second AZD1222 dose. Receptor source: an adult who received the AZD1222 COVID-19 vaccine.

The J gene is TRBJ2-7, the V gene TRBV28; 8 bases agree with TRBD2. V was clipped by 3 bases and J by 4 bases; unmatched bases: 8. CDR1 and CDR2 (germline): MDHEN, SYDVKM. The CDR3 runs 15 residues. The DNA of the CDR3 is TGTGCCAGCAGTTTCGGGGGGGGACCGACTTACGAGCAGTACTTC. Its protein is CASSFGGGPTYEQYF.

This clone was seen a single time. The chain recombines TRBV5-4 with TRBJ1-5; no reliable D call. Trimming cost V 0 bases and J 2 bases, with 3 bases left between them. The CDR3 is 13 residues long. Germline loops: CDR1 SGHNT, CDR2 YYREEE (reference sequence). Written as DNA, the CDR3 is TGTGCCAGCAGCTTGGGGCGCAATCAGCCCCAGCATTTT. Translating gives CASSLGRNQPQHF.

The chain uses TRBV28 and TRBJ2-6, with D unclear. The germline gives CDR1 MDHEN, CDR2 SYDVKM. The CDR3 is 15 amino acids. V was shortened by 3 bases and J by 1 base, with 7 bases between the two germline ends. The CDR3 protein is CASSFRQSGANVLTF. The CDR3, as DNA: TGTGCCAGCAGTTTCCGACAATCTGGGGCCAACGTCCTGACTTTC. The full variable domain, its missing parts supplied by reference TRBV28 and TRBJ2-6, is DVKVTQSSRYLVKRTGEKVFLECVQDMDHENMFWYRQDPGLGLRLIYFSYDVKMKEKGDIPEGYSVSREKKERFSLILESASTNQTSMYLCASSFRQSGANVLTFGAGSRLTVL.

V is TRBV18 and J is TRBJ1-6, with D possibly being TRBD1 (5 bases). This CDR3 is 18 amino acids long. Germline V gene sequence: CDR1 KGHSH, CDR2 LQKENI. The V end lost 4 bases, the J end lost 6 bases, and 22 bases lay between the germline ends. CDR3 nucleotides: TGTGCCAGCTCACTCAATAACCAGGGTTGGAGGGCTAATTCACCCCTCCACTTT. Encoded protein: CASSLNNQGWRANSPLHF.

The rearrangement uses TRBV6-5 and TRBJ2-3; D could derive from TRBD1 or TRBD2 (7 bases each). Per the germline V gene, CDR1 is MNHEY and CDR2 is SVGAGI. V lost 2 bases, J lost 4 bases, and 10 bases lay in between. The CDR3 is made up of 14 amino acids. The CDR3 nucleotides are TGTGCCAGCAGTTACCAGGGGGGGGCAGATACGCAGTATTTT. Translation: CASSYQGGADTQYF.